The 13 T cell receptor beta chains listed next were all sequenced from one sample in a study of cytomegalovirus exposure and HLA in healthy donors. Repertoires were generated with immunoSEQ multiplex PCR, while TCRdb's copy carries only in-frame clones and drops some. The sample yields 100,000 to 150,000 clones, around 90% seen once. Input material: PBMCs. These receptors were taken from a young woman in good health and CMV-seronegative.

This sequence joins TRBV18 and TRBJ2-3; weak D call: TRBD1 (5 bases). CDR1 and CDR2 from the germline V gene are KGHSH and LQKENI. CDR3 length: 16 residues. Trimming cost V 4 bases and J 0 bases, with 14 bases left between them. CDR3 loop: CASSRGSAASTDTQYF. The CDR3 bases are TGTGCCAGCTCACGGGGCTCTGCGGCGAGCACAGATACGCAGTATTTT.

This clone was detected only a few times. The gene calls are TRBV11-3 and TRBJ2-7, with D perhaps TRBD2 (6 bases). The CDR3 consists of 14 residues. Germline V gene sequence: CDR1 SGHNT, CDR2 YENEEA. Trimming removed 5 bases from V and 4 bases from J, with 15 bases in between. The CDR3 sequence: CASSRSSGGYEQYF. The CDR3 DNA is TGTGCCAGCAGCCGTTCCTCCGGGGGATACGAGCAGTACTTC.

The chain has TRBV29-1 and TRBJ2-7; tentatively, D is TRBD2 (6 bases). Germline values: CDR1 SQVTM, CDR2 ANQGSEA. CDR3 length: 12 amino acids. Trimming left V 3 bases short and J 8 bases short, with 14 bases between. The CDR3 spells CSVEFVEGQQYF. CDR3 nucleotide sequence: TGCAGCGTTGAGTTCGTGGAGGGCCAGCAGTACTTC.

This rearrangement joins TRBV11-2 to TRBJ2-7, with 8 bases aligning to TRBD2. The CDR3 consists of 16 residues. The trim removed 5 bases at V and 6 bases at J, leaving 15 bases unmatched. Germline loops: CDR1 SGHAT, CDR2 FQNNGV. CDR3 sequence: CASSRDGGARTIEQYF. DNA of the CDR3: TGTGCCAGCAGCCGAGACGGGGGGGCCCGGACGATCGAGCAGTACTTC.

The rearrangement links TRBV27 to TRBJ2-7; 13 bases match TRBD2. This CDR3 has 16 amino acids. Trimming took 6 bases from V and 5 from J; bases not matched to a gene: 10. The germline CDR1 and CDR2 sequences are MNHEY and SMNVEV (reference sequence). CDR3 region: CASRKLAGGPFNEQYF. As DNA, the CDR3 is TGTGCCAGCAGGAAACTAGCGGGGGGGCCTTTTAACGAGCAGTACTTC.

The CDR3 sequence is CASSPRAGVSTDTQYF. The CDR3 coding sequence is TGTGCCAGCTCCCCTAGAGCGGGAGTGTCCACAGATACGCAGTATTTT. V and J are TRBV18 and TRBJ2-3, with TRBD2 identical over 8 bases. From germline, CDR1 is KGHSH and CDR2 LQKENI. Trimming removed 6 bases from V and 2 bases from J; junction bases left unmatched: 10. This CDR3 has 16 residues.

This sequence joins TRBV9 and TRBJ2-3; 10 bases line up with TRBD1. The CDR3 is made up of 16 amino acids. V lost 4 bases, J lost 3 bases, and 8 bases stayed unmatched. The germline V gene encodes CDR1 SGDLS and CDR2 YYNGEE. The CDR3: CASSSTRQGATDTQYF. The CDR3 DNA is TGTGCCAGCAGCTCGACGCGACAGGGGGCAACAGATACGCAGTATTTT.

The V and J genes are TRBV18 and TRBJ2-2, with D perhaps TRBD1 (5 bases). Germline CDR1 and CDR2: KGHSH and LQKENI. The V end was cut by 1 base, the J end by 1 base, with 13 bases between. This CDR3 has 17 amino acids. The CDR3 DNA sequence: TGTGCCAGCTCACCACTTAAAGGGGCCATGAACACCGGGGAGCTGTTTTTT. Protein sequence: CASSPLKGAMNTGELFF.

The chain is built from TRBV15 and TRBJ1-4; 8 nucleotides align to TRBD1. J lost 8 bases, V lost 3 bases, and 11 bases had no gene match. The germline gives CDR1 LNHNV, CDR2 YYDKDF (reference sequence). The CDR3 sequence is 16 residues long. The DNA for the CDR3 is TGTGCCACCAGCAGTGGGGGGACAGGCTTAGGAGAAAAACTGTTTTTT. This gives the protein CATSSGGTGLGEKLFF. The variable domain in full, completed from reference TRBV15 and TRBJ1-4, reads DAMVIQNPRYQVTQFGKPVTLSCSQTLNHNVMYWYQQKSSQAPKLLFHYYDKDFNNEADTPDNFQSRRPNTSFCFLDIRSPGLGDTAMYLCATSSGGTGLGEKLFFGSGTQLSVL.

This clone was detected only once. This sequence joins TRBV5-6 and TRBJ2-5; TRBD1 agrees at 11 bases. V shed 0 bases, J shed 3 bases, and the junction held 1 base outside the gene matches. Germline V gene lookup returns CDR1 SGHDT and CDR2 YYEEEE. This CDR3 comprises 15 residues. The CDR3 DNA reads TGTGCCAGCAGCTTGGCGGGACAGGGGGAAGAGACCCAGTACTTC. Its protein product is CASSLAGQGEETQYF.

The V gene is TRBV7-2, the J gene TRBJ1-5; D is possibly TRBD1 (6 bases). This CDR3 has 15 residues. V lost 1 base and J lost 3, with 10 bases in between. The V gene's germline CDR1 is SGHTA and CDR2 FQGNSA. The CDR3 coding sequence is TGTGCCAGCAGCTTAGGGGGGGGCGTCAATCAGCCCCAGCATTTT. Its translation: CASSLGGGVNQPQHF.

The chain uses TRBV27 and TRBJ2-1, with 9 bases matching TRBD2. This CDR3 comprises 14 residues. Trimming at V came to 5 bases and at J to 4 bases, leaving 3 bases not matched to a gene. Germline V gene sequence: CDR1 MNHEY, CDR2 SMNVEV (reference sequence). The CDR3 is CASSERGAYNEQFF. Written as DNA, the CDR3 is TGTGCCAGCAGTGAGCGGGGGGCATACAATGAGCAGTTCTTC.

The J gene is TRBJ1-2, the V gene TRBV4-2, with D possibly being TRBD1 (5 bases). The germline V and J ends were trimmed by 0 bases and 8 bases, with 13 bases remaining between them. The CDR3 sequence is 14 residues long. CDR1 is LGHNA and CDR2 is YNFKEQ in the germline V gene. The CDR3 region is CASSQDSGVSGYTF. CDR3 sequence (DNA): TGTGCCAGCAGCCAAGATTCGGGGGTGAGCGGCTACACCTTC.